This TCR beta chain appears in the sequencing data of a study of Ad26.COV2.S vaccination and SARS-CoV-2 variants. The wider study: The trial was COV1001 and the donor's arm was Ad26.COV2.S. Ad26.COV2.S shots went into the muscle once or twice, 56 days apart.

The sample's treatment: about 20 received Ad26.COV2.S at low or high dose, single or two shots; a few received placebo; per-sample allocation not given. Sampling was done on day 63 after the first vaccine or placebo injection. Study-wide results and limits: Comparable non-spike TCR breadth was observed in vaccine and placebo recipients.

Worth noting for this clone: As yet, its antigen is unknown.

Assay used: immunoSEQ multiplex PCR; TCRdb lists only in-frame clones, some missing. The table has around 450,000 clones, 90% seen once. The CDR3 is 14 residues long. CDR1 is MDHEN, CDR2 SYDVKM, per germline. The trim removed 6 bases at V and 0 bases at J, leaving 2 bases unmatched. The rearrangement links TRBV28 to TRBJ1-3; 7 positions agree with TRBD1. The TCR was taken from a person between 18 and 59 years old who received the Ad26.COV2.S COVID-19 vaccine or a placebo. The sequenced sample was peripheral blood, obtained in a trial of Ad26.COV2.S vaccine versus placebo. CDR3 in DNA: TGTGCCAGCAGCCGACAGGGCTCTGGAAACACCATATATTTT. As protein: CASSRQGSGNTIYF.